This TCR beta chain comes out of a study of vaccination and CD4 T cells after COVID-19 (dated by TCRdb to between 2021 and 2024). Regarding the research as a whole: Six males and four females were included in the convalescent cohort, with two Hispanic individuals, seven Caucasians, two Asians and one multiracial person represented. Post-vaccine blood samples were obtained a median of around 67 days after the second vaccine dose, with a range of about 12 to 241 days. The spike-specific CD4+ TCR repertoire was compared before and after mRNA vaccination in around ten COVID-19 convalescent patients and a few infection-naive healthy vaccine recipients. For stimulating the cultures, overlapping spike peptide pools were used, derived from SARS-CoV-2 as well as from the common cold coronaviruses HCoV-NL63, HCoV-OC43 and HCoV-229E. Post-COVID blood samples from convalescent patients were collected a median of about 110 days after diagnosis, with a range of about 35 to 161 days. Two doses of either the Pfizer-BioNTech BNT162b2 vaccine (n=8) or the Moderna mRNA-1273 vaccine (n=2) were administered to participants. As controls, cultures received a CEFX viral epitope pool (the positive control), an HIV-1 Nef peptide pool (the negative control), or no peptide at all. An earlier paper using these donors assessed, at the TCR clonotype level, memory CD4+ T cell crossreactivity between SARS-CoV-2 and common cold coronavirus spike proteins. On the study overall, not on this receptor specifically: An increase in the median number of SARS-CoV-2-reactive clonotypes from more than 20 after infection to a few dozen after vaccination was observed, but the change was not found to be significant. In convalescent patients, a median roughly 85% of post-vaccine SARS-CoV-2-reactive clones were detected only after vaccination, and vaccine-specific priming was suggested by this finding. Nearly all vaccine-specific clones in convalescent patients (304 of 307) were mono-reactive for SARS-CoV-2 spike rather than cross-reactive with common cold coronaviruses. Relatively few convalescent patients were included in the study, and early timepoints after natural infection were not analyzed.

Library construction relied on PCR. DNA from cultured CD4+ T cells was subjected to TCR sequencing with the Oncomine TCR Beta short-read assay at the Johns Hopkins FTIC core. The QIAamp micro DNA kit was used to extract genomic DNA from the cultured CD4+ T cells. The Oncomine TCR Beta libraries from cultured CD4+ T cells were pooled using unique dual indexes and then sequenced on an Illumina iSeq 100. The paper's data handling went like this. Non-productive sequences were removed, and CDR3s that did not start with C, did not end with F or W, or were shorter than 7 amino acids were discarded. Antigen-specific clonotypes were identified with the MANAFEST web application by comparing peptide-stimulated wells with reference and other culture wells. For a clone to be called positive, the clone needed an FDR below 0.05, an odds ratio above 5, and a productive frequency above 0.1% in at least two of three replicate wells. A clonotype counted as cross-reactive if it showed significant expansion both in the SARS-CoV-2 spike wells and in at least one common cold coronavirus spike condition. Similarity between CDR3 sequences was evaluated in R version 3.6.1 using Levenshtein distances (stringdist) and unrooted phylogenetic trees (ape). The public reads were reanalyzed by TCRdb: fastp trimming at Q25, MiXCR alignment, in-frame beta chains only. Under each unique CDR3 protein, matching rows form one entry showing the most common genes and DNA. The V and J calls and clone size come from TCRdb's table, not from the authors' own analysis. The sample data list about 4,900 distinct CDR3 sequences, and around 28% of these were observed just once. The top ten hold about 35% of the sample.

The treatment or condition label, as the study defines it: roughly ten-day PBMC culture with coronavirus spike peptide pools or control peptides (ViraFEST assay). CD4+ T cells from unexposed donors were collected before the COVID-19 pandemic (2011-2018). The ViraFEST assay was used in the study, in which antigen-specific T cells were expanded with peptide pools and expanded clonotypes were subsequently identified by TCR sequencing. PBMCs were cultured at fewer than 2.5 million per well in IMDM supplemented with 5% human AB serum and 9.5 to 10 IU/ml IL-2, with about 9 ug/ml peptide pools added. On days 3 and 7, half of the culture medium was replaced with fresh IL-2-containing medium. Once the cells had been in culture for roughly 10 days, the EasySep CD4+ T cell isolation kit was used to isolate CD4+ T cells by negative selection. As far as cell numbers permitted, CD4+ T cells from unexposed donors were tested for reactivity against SARS-CoV-2 S and N as well as four spike pools from common cold coronaviruses. Ficoll-Paque Plus gradient centrifugation was used to isolate PBMCs from whole blood, and the isolated PBMCs were then either used fresh or cryopreserved at -140C. Each culture condition was generally run in triplicate wells. Leukapheresis product for the unexposed donors was purchased commercially.

This clonotype was seen a few times. It has no known antigen specificity. No clone much larger than this one lies a single base away; base qualities are absent. The receptor comes from a human donor in good health. Sequencing used CD4+ T cells from blood, cultured in vitro.

The CDR3 reads as follows: CASSPLTTGGGYTF. The nucleotides read TGTGCCAGCAGTCCTTTAACTACTGGCGGTGGCTACACCTTC. The chain couples TRBV2 to TRBJ1-2, with the D gene not confidently named. From a lookup of the germline V gene, CDR1 and CDR2 are SNHLY and FYNNEI. Reading from cysteine to phenylalanine, the CDR3 counts 14 amino acids. The DNA shown is the 42-base CDR3, in frame from base 1. V is pared back by 5 bases and J by 7 bases, with 17 bases lying between the germline termini.